Described below is a single T cell receptor (beta chain) sequence and its context. The antigen is unknown. This sample was taken from a study of cytomegalovirus exposure and HLA in healthy donors. General study findings and limits: In an earlier analysis, in roughly 600 donors, most V segments appeared productive either ~90% or ~30% of the time. Donors belonging to an Asian-associated ancestry cluster reportedly showed fewer N-insertions in productive TCRs than the approximately 700-donor mean, according to what a later analysis found.

The PCR employed 60 Vbeta primers together with 13 Jbeta primers. Sequencing was performed with immunoSEQ multiplex PCR; in TCRdb, only in-frame clones are kept and a portion is missing. The sample carries fewer than 200,000 clones, 80% to 85% recorded once. The receptor comes from a human donor in good health. The specimen was PBMCs.

CDR3 DNA: TGTGCCAGCAGCTCCCCGACAGGGAAAGATCAGCCCCAGCATTTT. Translated: CASSSPTGKDQPQHF. This chain joins TRBV7-9 and TRBJ1-5; TRBD1 matches at 7 bases. Trimming at V came to 4 bases and at J to 5 bases, leaving 8 bases not matched to a gene. Germline V gives CDR1 SEHNR, CDR2 FQNEAQ (reference sequence). This CDR3 contains 15 residues.